One sample yielded the 30 T cell receptor beta chains listed below, sequenced in a study of T cell responses to AZD1222 COVID-19 vaccine. Here immunoSEQ multiplex PCR was the method, and the copy in TCRdb shows in-frame clones only, minus some. The sample includes 150,000 or so clones, about 87% of them seen just once. The specimen comprised peripheral blood, sampled on day 0 of AZD1222 vaccination. Receptors were obtained from an adult in good health.

This clone appeared a single time. This chain uses TRBV11-2 with TRBJ1-4; the match to TRBD1 covers 8 bases. After removal of 1 base from V and 5 bases from J, the junction contained 6 bases not matched to a gene. Germline loops: CDR1 SGHAT, CDR2 FQNNGV. This CDR3 region has 16 residues. The CDR3 protein is CASSLGRGQGNEKLFF. As DNA, the CDR3 is TGTGCCAGCAGCTTAGGGCGTGGACAGGGAAATGAAAAACTGTTTTTT.

The rearrangement links TRBV6-5 to TRBJ1-2, with D perhaps matching TRBD1 (5 bases). Between the trimmed V and J ends, which lost 5 bases and 7 bases, there was a span of 17 bases. Germline CDR1 is MNHEY and CDR2 is SVGAGI. The CDR3 extends over 14 amino acids. CDR3 loop: CASSHRDGASGYTF. The CDR3 nucleotides are TGTGCCAGCAGTCATCGGGACGGAGCAAGTGGCTACACCTTC.

This clone was observed a few times. The chain joins TRBV10-3 to TRBJ2-7; D is unclear. Per the germline V gene, CDR1 is ENHRY and CDR2 is SYGVKD. V gave up 0 bases and J gave up 3 bases, with 3 bases separating them. This CDR3 comprises 12 residues. As DNA, the CDR3 is TGTGCCATCAGTGAGTCTAACTACGAGCAGTACTTC. This translates into CAISESNYEQYF.

This clone was observed a single time. V usage is TRBV7-8 and J usage is TRBJ2-6, with a possible D match to TRBD1 (5 bases). With 0 bases removed from V and 0 bases from J, the gap between germline ends came to 9 bases. CDR1 is SGHVS, CDR2 FQNEAQ, per germline. CDR3 length: 17 amino acids. The CDR3 region is CASSLALGVSGANVLTF. The CDR3 region has the DNA TGTGCCAGCAGCTTAGCCCTAGGGGTCTCTGGGGCCAACGTCCTGACTTTC.

The chain links TRBV6-5 to TRBJ1-2; tentative D call: TRBD1 (6 bases). CDR1 and CDR2 from the germline V gene are MNHEY and SVGAGI. Between the trimmed V and J ends, which lost 9 bases and 0 bases, there was a span of 17 bases. The CDR3 spans 15 residues. The CDR3 sequence: CASYRAGIANYGYTF. CDR3 bases: TGTGCCAGTTACAGGGCAGGCATTGCTAACTATGGCTACACCTTC.

Only one count was recorded for this clone. The chain joins TRBV7-2 to TRBJ1-5; weak D call: TRBD1 (5 bases). This CDR3 spans 15 amino acids. Germline values: CDR1 SGHTA, CDR2 FQGNSA. Trimming removed 0 bases at V and 7 bases at J, with 13 bases between. The CDR3 reads CASSLAGGWWQPQHF. The CDR3, as DNA: TGTGCCAGCAGCTTAGCGGGGGGTTGGTGGCAGCCCCAGCATTTT. Drawing the rest from reference TRBV7-2 and TRBJ1-5, the complete variable domain is GAGVSQSPSNKVTEKGKDVELRCDPISGHTALYWYRQSLGQGLEFLIYFQGNSAPDKSGLPSDRFSAERTGGSVSTLTIQRTQQEDSAVYLCASSLAGGWWQPQHFGDGTRLSIL.

The chain has TRBV3-1 (or the pseudogene TRBV3-2) and TRBJ1-2; D not resolved. Germline assignment: CDR1 LGHDT and CDR2 YNNKEL (reference sequence). CDR3 length: 15 amino acids. V gave up 4 bases and J gave up 5 bases, with 17 bases separating them. The DNA for the CDR3 is TGTGCCAGCAGCCCCGGATCGAATCACGGGTATGGCTACACCTTC. Protein product: CASSPGSNHGYGYTF.

This clone was seen a handful of times. The chain uses TRBV6-2 or TRBV6-3 and TRBJ2-2; no clear D gene. The CDR3 runs to 13 residues. V shed 4 bases and J shed 4 bases, with 7 bases lying between them. Germline CDR1 is MNHEY and CDR2 is SVGEGT. The CDR3 coding sequence is TGTGCCAGCAGTTCCCGACTCACCGGGGAGCTGTTTTTT. Translation: CASSSRLTGELFF.

The CDR3 DNA follows: TGCAGCGTTGATAAGCAGCCTGGCTCCTACGAGCAGTACTTC. This codes for CSVDKQPGSYEQYF. The chain joins TRBV29-1 to TRBJ2-7; D is unclear. CDR3 size: 14 residues. V was trimmed by 3 bases and J by 0 bases, leaving 12 bases between them. The germline V gene has CDR1 SQVTM and CDR2 ANQGSEA.

V usage is TRBV19 and J usage is TRBJ1-6, with a weak D call TRBD1 (5 bases). Germline V CDR1 and CDR2: LNHDA, SQIVND (reference sequence). The germline V and J ends were trimmed by 5 bases and 4 bases, with 18 bases remaining between them. CDR3 length: 17 amino acids. CDR3 amino acids: CASSLQSGTGYNSPLHF. The DNA for the CDR3 is TGTGCCAGTAGTCTCCAATCCGGGACGGGGTATAATTCACCCCTCCACTTT.

This clone was seen a single time. The rearrangement joins TRBV28 to TRBJ2-7, with 13 bases fitting TRBD2. The germline CDR1 and CDR2 sequences are MDHEN and SYDVKM. The CDR3 runs to 17 residues. V dropped 6 bases and J dropped 0; count of bases not matched to a gene: 8. The CDR3 DNA follows: TGTGCCAGCAGCCGAGGGACTAGCGGGGTTAACTCCTACGAGCAGTACTTC. The encoded protein is CASSRGTSGVNSYEQYF.

This clone appeared a single time. The CDR3 coding sequence is TGTGCCACCAGCAGAGATGGTCGGGGGGACTATGGCTACACCTTC. Protein sequence: CATSRDGRGDYGYTF. V is TRBV15 and J is TRBJ1-2; D might be TRBD1 (5 bases). The CDR3 is made up of 15 amino acids. V lost 0 bases to trimming and J lost 3 bases, with 11 bases between them. Germline lookup yields CDR1 LNHNV and CDR2 YYDKDF (reference sequence). The complete variable domain, with remaining parts taken from reference TRBV15 and TRBJ1-2, reads DAMVIQNPRYQVTQFGKPVTLSCSQTLNHNVMYWYQQKSSQAPKLLFHYYDKDFNNEADTPDNFQSRRPNTSFCFLDIRSPGLGDTAMYLCATSRDGRGDYGYTFGSGTRLTVV.

This chain connects TRBV5-1 to TRBJ1-5, with 7 bases identical to TRBD1. V gave up 4 bases and J gave up 6 bases; unmatched junction bases: 7. This CDR3 spans 14 amino acids. The germline V gene encodes CDR1 SGHRS and CDR2 YFSETQ. The CDR3 DNA sequence: TGCGCCAGCAGCCCTGGACAGGAGGGTCAGCCCCAGCATTTT. It encodes CASSPGQEGQPQHF.

The chain is built from TRBV12-5 and TRBJ2-1; no reliable D call. Germline V gives CDR1 LGHNT, CDR2 FRNRAP. CDR3 length: 15 amino acids. V lost 7 bases and J 0 bases, leaving 13 bases between the germline ends. The CDR3 DNA reads as TGTGCTAGTGCCCCTCACCTTAGCTCCTACAATGAGCAGTTCTTC. The encoded protein is CASAPHLSSYNEQFF.

The V and J genes are TRBV5-4 and TRBJ1-2; no reliable D call. CDR3 length equals 14 residues. Trimming cost V 3 bases and J 6 bases, with 15 bases left between them. From germline, CDR1 is SGHNT and CDR2 YYREEE (reference sequence). This CDR3 is CASSWSTSIDGYTF. The CDR3 DNA follows: TGTGCCAGCAGCTGGAGCACGAGTATCGATGGCTACACCTTC.

The chain combines TRBV18 with TRBJ1-1, with a possible D match to TRBD1 (5 bases). The germline V gene encodes CDR1 KGHSH and CDR2 LQKENI. The V and J ends lost 8 bases and 1 base respectively, with 11 bases between them. CDR3 length equals 13 residues. In DNA, the CDR3 is TGTGCCAGCCTAGGGGATCCGAACACTGAAGCTTTCTTT. This translates into CASLGDPNTEAFF.

This chain links TRBV7-2 with TRBJ2-7; 10 nucleotides agree with TRBD1. Germline V gene lookup returns CDR1 SGHTA and CDR2 FQGNSA. The CDR3 runs 14 residues. V gave up 5 bases and J gave up 6 bases; unmatched junction bases: 7. The CDR3 DNA reads TGTGCCAGCAGCGGCGTGGGGACAGGGGTCGAGCAGTACTTC. Translation gives CASSGVGTGVEQYF. The variable domain in full, completed from reference TRBV7-2 and TRBJ2-7, reads GAGVSQSPSNKVTEKGKDVELRCDPISGHTALYWYRQSLGQGLEFLIYFQGNSAPDKSGLPSDRFSAERTGGSVSTLTIQRTQQEDSAVYLCASSGVGTGVEQYFGPGTRLTVT.

This chain connects TRBV5-1 to TRBJ2-3, with TRBD2 matching over 13 bases. The V gene end was trimmed by 5 bases and the J gene end by 6 bases; junction bases not matched to a gene: 6. In germline, CDR1 is SGHRS, CDR2 YFSETQ. There are 15 residues in the CDR3. The CDR3, as DNA: TGCGCCAGCAGTTTTGGACTAGCGGGGGCGGATACGCAGTATTTT. It specifies CASSFGLAGADTQYF.

This sequence joins TRBV4-1 and TRBJ1-2, with 7 bases matching TRBD1. This CDR3 spans 14 amino acids. Germline CDR1 MGHRA, CDR2 YSYEKL. Unmatched junction bases numbered 4, after V lost 0 bases and J lost 6 bases. The CDR3: CASSQEGRGDGYTF. As DNA, the CDR3 is TGCGCCAGCAGCCAAGAGGGCAGGGGGGATGGCTACACCTTC.

This chain's CDR3 is CASSQDPLGNTEAFF. The DNA for the CDR3 is TGCGCCAGCAGCCAAGACCCCTTAGGGAACACTGAAGCTTTCTTT. The chain joins TRBV4-3 to TRBJ1-1; no firm D call. There are 15 residues in the CDR3. Per the germline V gene, CDR1 is LGHNA and CDR2 is YSLEER. V gave up 0 bases and J gave up 1 base, with 9 bases separating them.

J is TRBJ2-3 and V is TRBV6-2 or TRBV6-3; unclear D gene. The CDR3 sequence is 13 residues long. Germline-derived CDR1 and CDR2 are MNHEY and SVGEGT. Trimming shortened V by 7 bases and J by 2 bases, and 10 bases separated the two germline ends. The CDR3 reads CASTPRNTDTQYF. DNA of the CDR3: TGTGCCAGCACCCCCAGAAACACAGATACGCAGTATTTT.

A remark on this clone: Other DNA sequences from this sample encode an identical CDR3 as well. The rearrangement joins TRBV13 to TRBJ1-2, with a possible D match to TRBD1 (5 bases). Germline assignment: CDR1 PRHDT and CDR2 FYEKMQ (reference sequence). CDR3 size: 14 residues. V lost 5 bases and J 1 base, leaving 11 bases between the germline ends. The CDR3 reads CASSPRDGNYGYTF. The CDR3 nucleotides are TGTGCCAGCAGCCCTCGGGACGGTAACTATGGCTACACCTTC.

The chain has TRBV3-1 (or the pseudogene TRBV3-2) and TRBJ2-3, with TRBD2 matching 11 bases. There are 15 residues in the CDR3. Looked up from germline, CDR1 is LGHDT and CDR2 is YNNKEL (reference sequence). The J segment lost 4 bases and the V segment lost 6 bases, leaving 6 bases of the junction unmatched. CDR3: CASRSLAGGPDTQYF. The CDR3 DNA reads as TGTGCCAGCAGGAGTCTAGCGGGGGGCCCAGATACGCAGTATTTT.

This clone was recorded once. The V and J genes are TRBV10-1 and TRBJ2-3; tentative D call: TRBD2 (5 bases). The CDR3 runs 14 residues. V was shortened by 3 bases and J by 2 bases, with 9 bases between the two germline ends. CDR1 is WNHNN and CDR2 is SYGVQD in the germline V gene (reference sequence). The CDR3 reads CASSDPGVTDTQYF. As DNA, the CDR3 is TGCGCCAGCAGTGACCCCGGGGTCACAGATACGCAGTATTTT.

The J gene is TRBJ1-4, the V gene TRBV3-1 (or the pseudogene TRBV3-2); D unclear. This CDR3 contains 14 residues. Germline V gene sequence: CDR1 LGHDT, CDR2 YNNKEL (reference sequence). Deletions cut 4 bases from V and 7 bases from J, with 13 bases between. CDR3 region: CASSPSGGGEKLFF. CDR3 coding DNA: TGTGCCAGCAGCCCGAGCGGAGGTGGTGAAAAACTGTTTTTT.

In this sample, this clone turned up once. The chain carries TRBV6-4 and TRBJ1-2; no clear D gene. The CDR3 has 15 residues. V was pared by 4 bases and J by 4 bases, with 16 bases between. Germline V lookup: CDR1 MRHNA, CDR2 SNTAGT. This chain's CDR3 is CASSVRFGGTYGYTF. The CDR3 region has the DNA TGTGCCAGCAGTGTTCGTTTTGGAGGCACCTATGGCTACACCTTC.

The chain is built from TRBV5-6 and TRBJ1-2; D remains unclear. V was cut by 2 bases and J by 2 bases, with 4 bases left in between. Germline assignment: CDR1 SGHDT and CDR2 YYEEEE. This CDR3 contains 12 residues. The CDR3 loop is CASSFENYGYTF. CDR3 nucleotide sequence: TGTGCCAGCAGCTTTGAAAACTATGGCTACACCTTC.

This chain uses TRBV5-1 with TRBJ2-7, with 12 bases fitting TRBD1. Germline loops: CDR1 SGHRS, CDR2 YFSETQ. Trimming cost V 2 bases and J 3 bases; bases outside gene matches: 15. CDR3 length: 19 residues. CDR3 loop: CASSLTRDRGQGIFYEQYF. The CDR3 nucleotides read TGCGCCAGCAGCTTAACCCGGGACAGGGGGCAGGGCATTTTCTACGAGCAGTACTTC.

CDR3 region: CASGTGSGANVLTF. The CDR3 coding sequence is TGTGCCAGCGGGACAGGATCTGGGGCCAACGTCCTGACTTTC. The V and J genes are TRBV28 and TRBJ2-6, with 8 bases that match TRBD1. The CDR3 spans 14 residues. Germline lookup yields CDR1 MDHEN and CDR2 SYDVKM. The V gene end was trimmed by 8 bases and the J gene end by 1 base; junction bases not matched to a gene: 1.

The chain employs TRBV6-5 and TRBJ1-1; D is uncertain. Germline V gives CDR1 MNHEY, CDR2 SVGAGI. V was pared by 0 bases and J by 5 bases, with 10 bases between. The CDR3 length is 14 residues. In DNA form, the CDR3 reads TGTGCCAGCAGTTACTCGAGGGCCGAGACTGAAGCTTTCTTT. This translates into CASSYSRAETEAFF.